Below are 8 T cell receptor beta chains sequenced from a single sample in a study of T cell changes during pregnancy in multiple sclerosis. Sequenced by immunoSEQ multiplex PCR; TCRdb stores in-frame clones only, minus some. This sample has almost 95,000 clones, with roughly 90% found just once. Sequencing used peripheral blood, obtained in the first trimester of pregnancy. These receptors all come from a female donor with multiple sclerosis, enrolled in a pregnancy study.

The J gene is TRBJ2-7, the V gene TRBV9; D unclear. The CDR3 is 13 residues long. The germline gives CDR1 SGDLS, CDR2 YYNGEE. V dropped 0 bases and J dropped 1 base, with 5 bases sitting between them. The CDR3 bases are TGTGCCAGCAGCGTAGGAGTTTCCTACGAGCAGTACTTC. Its translation is CASSVGVSYEQYF.

The rearrangement uses TRBV27 and TRBJ2-7, with 10 bases identical to TRBD2. The V gene's germline CDR1 is MNHEY and CDR2 SMNVEV (reference sequence). Trimming cost V 4 bases and J 2 bases; bases outside gene matches: 8. The CDR3 covers 16 residues. The CDR3 DNA reads TGTGCCAGCAGTTCTACCCTAGCGGGAGTAGCCTACGAGCAGTACTTC. Its translation: CASSSTLAGVAYEQYF.

The CDR3 region has the DNA TGTGCCAGCAGCCTGGACGCCGGGGCCTACGAGCAGTACTTC. Encoded protein: CASSLDAGAYEQYF. The J gene is TRBJ2-7, the V gene TRBV5-4, with D possibly TRBD2 on 5 matching bases. Trimming removed 4 bases at V and 2 bases at J, with 13 bases between. In germline, CDR1 is SGHNT, CDR2 YYREEE (reference sequence). The CDR3 sequence is 14 residues long.

The chain is built from TRBV4-1 and TRBJ1-2, with D unclear. The CDR3 is 13 amino acids. Trimming shortened V by 1 base and J by 5 bases, and 8 bases separated the two germline ends. Per the germline V gene, CDR1 is MGHRA and CDR2 is YSYEKL. The CDR3 reads CASSQGAEYGYTF. Here the CDR3 DNA reads TGCGCCAGCAGCCAAGGGGCAGAATATGGCTACACCTTC.

This sequence joins TRBV9 and TRBJ2-7; 7 bases match TRBD1. The germline V gene has CDR1 SGDLS and CDR2 YYNGEE. Unmatched junction bases numbered 13, after V lost 4 bases and J lost 0 bases. There are 17 residues in the CDR3. As DNA, the CDR3 is TGTGCCAGCAGCCCACAACCGCAGGGGGTCGGCTCCTACGAGCAGTACTTC. This sequence encodes CASSPQPQGVGSYEQYF.

The gene calls are TRBV7-8 and TRBJ2-1; maybe TRBD1 (6 bases). CDR3 length equals 12 residues. Trimming pared 5 bases from V and 7 bases from J, leaving 9 bases between. Looked up from germline, CDR1 is SGHVS and CDR2 is FQNEAQ. CDR3 sequence (DNA): TGTGCCAGCAGCCTTAGGGGGAATGAGCAGTTCTTC. Translation: CASSLRGNEQFF.

The rearrangement uses TRBV5-4 and TRBJ1-2; 9 bases are a match to TRBD1. Trimming cost V 1 base and J 2 bases; bases outside gene matches: 3. The germline gives CDR1 SGHNT, CDR2 YYREEE (reference sequence). CDR3 length equals 15 residues. The chain's CDR3 is CASSLRDRENYGYTF. CDR3 nucleotides: TGTGCCAGCAGCTTGCGGGACAGGGAGAACTATGGCTACACCTTC.

This chain uses TRBV21-1 with TRBJ1-1. TRBV21-1 is designated a pseudogene. The CDR3 runs 14 residues. The CDR3, as DNA: TGTGCCAGCAGCAAAAAGAGGGTAGGCACTGAAGCTTTCTTT. Residues: CASSKKRVGTEAFF.